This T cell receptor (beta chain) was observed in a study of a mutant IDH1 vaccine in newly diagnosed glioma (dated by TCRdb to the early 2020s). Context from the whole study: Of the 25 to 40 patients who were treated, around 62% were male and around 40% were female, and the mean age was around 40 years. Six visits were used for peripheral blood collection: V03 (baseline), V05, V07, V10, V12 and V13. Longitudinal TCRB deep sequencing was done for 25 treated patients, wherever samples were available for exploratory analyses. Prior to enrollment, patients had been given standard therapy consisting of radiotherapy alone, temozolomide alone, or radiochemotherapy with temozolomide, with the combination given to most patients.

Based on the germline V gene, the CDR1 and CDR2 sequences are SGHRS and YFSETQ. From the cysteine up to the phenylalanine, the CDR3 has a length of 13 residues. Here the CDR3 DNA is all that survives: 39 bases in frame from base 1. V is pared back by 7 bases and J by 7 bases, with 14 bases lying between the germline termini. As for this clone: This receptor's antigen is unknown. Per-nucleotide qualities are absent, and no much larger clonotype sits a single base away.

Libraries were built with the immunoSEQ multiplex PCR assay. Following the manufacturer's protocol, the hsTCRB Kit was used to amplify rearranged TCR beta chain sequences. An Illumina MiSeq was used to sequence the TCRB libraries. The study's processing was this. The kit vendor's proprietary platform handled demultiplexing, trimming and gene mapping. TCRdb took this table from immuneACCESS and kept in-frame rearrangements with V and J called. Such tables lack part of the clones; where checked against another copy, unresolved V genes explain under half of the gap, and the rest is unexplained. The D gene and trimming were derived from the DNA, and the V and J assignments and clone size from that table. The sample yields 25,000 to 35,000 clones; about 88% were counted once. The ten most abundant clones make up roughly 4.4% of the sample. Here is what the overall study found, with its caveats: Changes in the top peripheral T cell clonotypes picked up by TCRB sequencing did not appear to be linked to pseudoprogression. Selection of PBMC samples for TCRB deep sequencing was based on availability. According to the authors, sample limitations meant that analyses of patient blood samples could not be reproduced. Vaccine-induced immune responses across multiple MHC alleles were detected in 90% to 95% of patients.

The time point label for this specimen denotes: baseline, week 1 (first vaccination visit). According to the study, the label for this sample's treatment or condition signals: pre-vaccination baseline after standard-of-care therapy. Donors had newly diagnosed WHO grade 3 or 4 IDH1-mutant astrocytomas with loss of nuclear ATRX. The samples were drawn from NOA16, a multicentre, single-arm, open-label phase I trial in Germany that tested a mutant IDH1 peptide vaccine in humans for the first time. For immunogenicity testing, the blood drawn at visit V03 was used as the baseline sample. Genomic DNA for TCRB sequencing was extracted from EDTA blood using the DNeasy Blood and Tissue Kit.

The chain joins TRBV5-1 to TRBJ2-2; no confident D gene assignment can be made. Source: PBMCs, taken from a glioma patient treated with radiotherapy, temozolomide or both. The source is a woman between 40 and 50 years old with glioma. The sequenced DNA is TGCGCCAGCTTTTTTCACGAGGACGGGGAGCTGTTTTTT. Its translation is CASFFHEDGELFF. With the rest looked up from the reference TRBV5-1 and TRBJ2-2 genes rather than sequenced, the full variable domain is KAGVTQTPRYLIKTRGQQVTLSCSPISGHRSVSWYQQTPGQGLQFLFEYFSETQRNKGNFPGRFSGRQFSNSRSEMNVSTLELGDSALYLCASFFHEDGELFFGEGSRLTVL.